The T cell receptor beta chain described here comes from a study of control samples from healthy donors and cancer patients. Sequencing was performed with immunoSEQ multiplex PCR; in TCRdb, only in-frame clones are kept and a portion is missing. The sample has 90,000 to 110,000 clones; 90% are singletons. V lost 1 base, J lost 1 base, and 1 base lay in between. Per germline, CDR1 MGHRA and CDR2 YSYEKL. This CDR3 spans 12 amino acids. This clone was seen a single time. This sequence joins TRBV4-1 and TRBJ1-1; D ambiguous. Sequences were obtained from blood. The receptor was isolated from a human donor in good health. The donor label of this sample is uncertain. The CDR3 nucleotides read TGCGCCAGCAGCCAAGGGAACACTGAAGCTTTCTTT. Its protein is CASSQGNTEAFF.